This T cell receptor beta chain was obtained from a study of human T cells and chemical hapten exposure. Ten or more counts support this clonotype. TCRdb re-called the RACE reads with MiXCR, one entry per CDR3 protein. The sample lists a few hundred thousand distinct CDR3 sequences; around 7.3% were seen once. Time point reported: pre-sensitization, week 0. Treatment: therapeutic diphenylcyclopropenone sensitization with weekly scalp DPC. Germline V gene data show CDR1 as ENHRY and CDR2 as SYGVKD. Trimming left V 2 bases short and J 5 bases short, with 10 bases between. The CDR3 is 13 amino acids. This TCR came from a man aged 18 to 30 with alopecia areata. Some clones in this sample may be carry-over from other donors' samples. The chain is built from TRBV10-3 and TRBJ2-7; tentatively, D is TRBD1 or TRBD2 (5 bases each). The sample consisted of whole blood, taken in connection with sensitization to the hapten diphenylcyclopropenone (DPC). CDR3 residues: CAISERGSDEQYF. CDR3 DNA sequence: TGTGCCATCAGTGAGCGGGGCTCGGACGAGCAGTACTTC.